This TCR beta chain was sequenced during a study of blood T cell repertoires in COVID-19. Study background: Specimens from acute and convalescent COVID-19 originated in the United States, Italy and Spain. In each case, the material was cDNA or gDNA derived from T cells, B-cell-depleted T cells, or PBMCs.

As originally analysed: Reference gene primer amplification yielded estimated nucleated cell counts. Method: immunoSEQ multiplex PCR; TCRdb's copy keeps in-frame clones and lacks some. The V and J calls and clone size come from that table; D and trimming were worked out from the DNA. The table includes under 30,000 clones, roughly 86% detected once. The sequence derives from a man aged 50 to 60 with active COVID-19. Sample: peripheral blood.

The CDR3: CASSYMGASYEQYF. The CDR3 nucleotides are TGTGCCAGCAGTTATATGGGGGCCTCCTACGAGCAGTACTTC. The chain recombines TRBV6-2 or TRBV6-3 with TRBJ2-7; D is perhaps TRBD1 (6 bases). Germline CDR1 reads MNHEY; CDR2 reads SVGEGT. Trimming took 3 bases from V and 0 from J, leaving 9 bases between them. The length of the CDR3 is 14 residues.